These 18 T cell receptor beta chains were all obtained from the same sample, sequenced in a study of technical replicates of blood from a few donors. Profiled with immunoSEQ multiplex PCR; TCRdb holds only in-frame clones, not every one. The sample lists 10,000 to 15,000 clones; roughly 95% were seen once. The sequenced material came from PBMCs. The origin of the receptors is a human donor in good health.

This sequence joins TRBV25-1 and TRBJ2-5; D possibly corresponds to TRBD2 (5 bases). The CDR3 extends over 16 amino acids. Trimming left V 2 bases short and J 2 bases short, with 15 bases between. CDR1 MGHDK and CDR2 SYGVNS come from the germline V gene. CDR3 in DNA: TGTGCCAGCAGTGAAGGACTCTCGGGATTGCAAGAGACCCAGTACTTC. Translation gives CASSEGLSGLQETQYF.

The chain links TRBV18 to TRBJ2-3; D possibly corresponds to TRBD2 (6 bases). CDR3 size: 16 residues. Germline loops: CDR1 KGHSH, CDR2 LQKENI. Between the trimmed V and J ends, which lost 4 bases and 4 bases, there was a span of 18 bases. Here the CDR3 DNA reads TGTGCCAGCTCACAACGGGACTCTGGGCCCCCAGATACGCAGTATTTT. It encodes CASSQRDSGPPDTQYF. The whole variable domain, remainder taken from reference TRBV18 and TRBJ2-3, is NAGVMQNPRHLVRRRGQEARLRCSPMKGHSHVYWYRQLPEEGLKFMVYLQKENIIDESGMPKERFSAEFPKEGPSILRIQQVVRGDSAAYFCASSQRDSGPPDTQYFGPGTRLTVL.

This clone has just one count. The chain links TRBV29-1 to TRBJ2-5; D may be TRBD2 (5 bases). The length of the CDR3 is 14 residues. V lost 0 bases and J lost 5, with 13 bases in between. Germline CDR1 and CDR2: SQVTM and ANQGSEA. This chain's CDR3 is CSVEDRDRAETQYF. The CDR3 DNA reads TGCAGCGTTGAAGATCGGGATAGGGCGGAGACCCAGTACTTC.

The V call is TRBV7-9, the J call TRBJ2-3; 7 nucleotides line up with TRBD2. CDR1 and CDR2 from the germline V gene are SEHNR and FQNEAQ (reference sequence). V was clipped by 4 bases and J by 3 bases; unmatched bases: 10. The CDR3 consists of 16 residues. The chain's CDR3 is CASSWEGSQFTDTQYF. The CDR3 DNA sequence: TGTGCCAGCAGCTGGGAGGGTAGCCAGTTTACAGATACGCAGTATTTT.

This sequence joins TRBV2 and TRBJ1-5; 7 nucleotides align to TRBD1. V was pared by 5 bases and J by 0 bases, with 10 bases of the junction left unmatched. The CDR3 length is 17 residues. Germline loops: CDR1 SNHLY, CDR2 FYNNEI. The chain's CDR3 is CASSITGVGYSNQPQHF. DNA of the CDR3: TGTGCCAGCAGTATTACAGGGGTCGGATATAGCAATCAGCCCCAGCATTTT.

This chain connects TRBV2 to TRBJ1-2; D is undetermined. Trimming left V 8 bases short and J 3 bases short, with 22 bases between. Looked up from germline, CDR1 is SNHLY and CDR2 is FYNNEI. This CDR3 spans 16 amino acids. The CDR3 coding sequence is TGTGCCAGCTCAGCGGGAGGTTTCATTAGGGACTATGGCTACACCTTC. This codes for CASSAGGFIRDYGYTF. The complete variable domain, with remaining parts taken from reference TRBV2 and TRBJ1-2, reads EPEVTQTPSHQVTQMGQEVILRCVPISNHLYFYWYRQILGQKVEFLVSFYNNEISEKSEIFDDQFSVERPDGSNFTLKIRSTKLEDSAMYFCASSAGGFIRDYGYTFGSGTRLTVV.

The CDR3 coding sequence is TGTGCCAGACCCCCACTCCGGGGAGGGTTGGGTGAGACCCAGTACTTC. As protein: CARPPLRGGLGETQYF. The chain couples TRBV6-4 to TRBJ2-5; TRBD2 matches at 7 bases. V shed 9 bases, J shed 5 bases, and the junction held 18 bases outside the gene matches. This CDR3 comprises 16 residues. Germline lookup yields CDR1 MRHNA and CDR2 SNTAGT.

V gene TRBV28 combines with J gene TRBJ2-1; D is uncertain. The CDR3 is made up of 11 amino acids. Trimming took 6 bases from V and 5 from J, leaving 5 bases between them. Germline loops: CDR1 MDHEN, CDR2 SYDVKM. The DNA for the CDR3 is TGTGCCAGCAGAACTAACAATGAGCAGTTCTTC. It is translated as CASRTNNEQFF.

The chain couples TRBV27 to TRBJ2-7; D uncertain. The CDR3 has 12 amino acids. CDR1 and CDR2 (germline): MNHEY, SMNVEV (reference sequence). V was trimmed by 8 bases and J by 2 bases, leaving 10 bases between them. CDR3 amino acids: CASHLSPYEQYF. CDR3 DNA: TGTGCCAGCCACTTAAGCCCCTACGAGCAGTACTTC.

This chain links TRBV2 with TRBJ2-3, with a tentative D call TRBD2 (6 bases). Germline values: CDR1 SNHLY, CDR2 FYNNEI. Trimming cost V 5 bases and J 3 bases, with 12 bases left between them. The CDR3 has 14 residues. DNA for the CDR3: TGTGCCAGCAGTACGGGGGTGGGAACAGATACGCAGTATTTT. Translated, it gives CASSTGVGTDTQYF.

This clone was counted a single time. The rearrangement links TRBV11-3 to TRBJ1-1, with 10 nucleotides matching TRBD1. Germline assignment: CDR1 SGHNT and CDR2 YENEEA. This CDR3 comprises 15 residues. V shed 5 bases and J 1 base; nucleotides not matched to a gene: 4. This CDR3 is CASSLGTGENTEAFF. The CDR3 DNA follows: TGTGCCAGCAGCCTTGGGACAGGGGAGAACACTGAAGCTTTCTTT. The whole variable domain, filled in from reference TRBV11-3 and TRBJ1-1, reads EAGVVQSPRYKIIEKKQPVAFWCNPISGHNTLYWYLQNLGQGPELLIRYENEEAVDDSQLPKDRFSAERLKGVDSTLKIQPAELGDSAVYLCASSLGTGENTEAFFGQGTRLTVV.

The V and J genes are TRBV10-3 and TRBJ2-6, with D possibly being TRBD2 (5 bases). The CDR3 extends over 16 amino acids. CDR1 is ENHRY and CDR2 is SYGVKD in the germline V gene. V was clipped by 10 bases and J by 2 bases, with 18 bases between them. The CDR3 sequence is CATSSGSLAGANVLTF. In DNA, the CDR3 is TGTGCCACATCCTCGGGGTCCCTAGCTGGGGCCAACGTCCTGACTTTC.

V usage is TRBV4-1 and J usage is TRBJ2-5; D unresolved. V was cut by 0 bases and J by 7 bases, with 15 bases left in between. Germline lookup yields CDR1 MGHRA and CDR2 YSYEKL. This CDR3 has 15 amino acids. The CDR3: CASSQDMAARWTQYF. The DNA of the CDR3 is TGCGCCAGCAGCCAAGATATGGCAGCGAGGTGGACCCAGTACTTC.

The J gene is TRBJ2-7, the V gene TRBV28; D is perhaps TRBD2 (6 bases). Between the trimmed V and J ends, which lost 2 bases and 7 bases, there was a span of 24 bases. Germline-derived CDR1 and CDR2 are MDHEN and SYDVKM. CDR3 length: 17 residues. CDR3 DNA sequence: TGTGCCAGCAGTTTACCTCCGGGACTCCACACAATTGGAGAGCAGTACTTC. Its translation is CASSLPPGLHTIGEQYF.

With respect to this clone: The junction shows a germline mismatch at one end, possibly a read error. This sequence joins TRBV7-2 and TRBJ2-7, with D possibly being TRBD2 (5 bases). The germline V gene encodes CDR1 SGHTA and CDR2 FQGNSA. This CDR3 spans 12 amino acids. CDR3 bases: TGTGCCAGCAGCTCGGACTCCCACGAGCAGTACTTC. This encodes CASSSDSHEQYF.

The chain has TRBV11-2 and TRBJ1-1; 11 bases map to TRBD1. V shed 1 base, J shed 6 bases, and the junction held 4 bases outside the gene matches. There are 15 residues in the CDR3. Germline CDR1 reads SGHAT; CDR2 reads FQNNGV. As DNA, the CDR3 is TGTGCCAGCAGCTTAGCGGGGGGACAGGGGGCTGAAGCTTTCTTT. Encoded protein: CASSLAGGQGAEAFF.

The V call is TRBV30, the J call TRBJ1-3; D is uncertain. The CDR3 extends over 13 amino acids. The germline CDR1 and CDR2 sequences are GTSNPN and SVGIG (reference sequence). Trimming shortened V by 7 bases and J by 0 bases, and 10 bases separated the two germline ends. CDR3 region: CAFDTYSGNTIYF. The CDR3, as DNA: TGTGCCTTCGACACGTACTCTGGAAACACCATATATTTT.

The chain joins TRBV21-1 to TRBJ2-1; the tabulated D call, TRBD1, remains unverified against the DNA. TRBV21-1 is noted as a pseudogene. This CDR3 region has 14 residues. CDR3 region: CASSIDRGSLEQFF. CDR3 bases: TGTGCCAGCAGCATTGACAGGGGTAGTCTGGAGCAGTTCTTC.